A single sample is the source of the 21 T cell receptor beta chains below, sequenced in a study of shared clonotypes between healthy human individuals. Profiled with immunoSEQ multiplex PCR; TCRdb holds only in-frame clones, not every one. This repertoire shows about 2.3 million clones, 80% to 95% found once; its top ten account for more than 0.35%. The sample was naive CD4+ T cells from PBMCs. As to subset: CD45RA+ positively selected. All receptors come from a man aged 18 to 35 in good health. Some clones in this sample may be carry-over from other donors' samples.

The rearrangement links TRBV6-5 to TRBJ1-5, with D maybe TRBD1 (6 bases). V was trimmed by 11 bases and J by 0 bases, leaving 11 bases between them. Per germline, CDR1 MNHEY and CDR2 SVGAGI. The CDR3 loop spans 13 amino acids. DNA for the CDR3: TGTGCCGCCAGACAGGATAGCAATCAGCCCCAGCATTTT. This codes for CAARQDSNQPQHF.

This chain uses TRBV19 with TRBJ2-1, with TRBD2 as a possible D gene (6 bases). The CDR3 consists of 15 residues. The germline CDR1 and CDR2 sequences are LNHDA and SQIVND (reference sequence). Trimming took 6 bases from V and 0 from J, leaving 12 bases between them. CDR3 DNA: TGTGCCAGTAGGGGCTTCGGGAGCTCCTACAATGAGCAGTTCTTC. It encodes CASRGFGSSYNEQFF. The complete variable domain, with remaining parts taken from reference TRBV19 and TRBJ2-1, reads DGGITQSPKYLFRKEGQNVTLSCEQNLNHDAMYWYRQDPGQGLRLIYYSQIVNDFQKGDIAEGYSVSREKKESFPLTVTSAQKNPTAFYLCASRGFGSSYNEQFFGPGTRLTVL.

V gene TRBV7-9 combines with J gene TRBJ2-7, with 9 bases lining up with TRBD1. The CDR3 is made up of 17 amino acids. Germline V lookup: CDR1 SEHNR, CDR2 FQNEAQ (reference sequence). After removal of 5 bases from V and 1 base from J, the junction contained 12 bases not matched to a gene. The CDR3 nucleotides read TGTGCCAGCAGCCGACTACTAGGACAGGGGCTTTCCTACGAGCAGTACTTC. This translates into CASSRLLGQGLSYEQYF.

The V call is TRBV2, the J call TRBJ2-1, with D possibly being TRBD2 (5 bases). Germline V gene lookup returns CDR1 SNHLY and CDR2 FYNNEI. V lost 9 bases, J lost 4 bases, and 13 bases lay in between. The CDR3 spans 13 residues. The CDR3 DNA follows: TGTGCCAGAAAGGACTCACAATACAATGAGCAGTTCTTC. Its translation is CARKDSQYNEQFF.

This chain joins TRBV9 and TRBJ2-7; a possible D gene is TRBD2 (6 bases). The CDR3 runs to 16 residues. CDR1 is SGDLS and CDR2 is YYNGEE in the germline V gene. The V end lost 4 bases, the J end lost 3 bases, and 20 bases lay between the germline ends. The CDR3 DNA sequence: TGTGCCAGCAGCCCGGCCTGGGGTAGCGGCATCTACGAGCAGTACTTC. Protein product: CASSPAWGSGIYEQYF.

This clone has only one observation. V usage is TRBV6-1 and J usage is TRBJ2-7; D uncertain. The V end was cut by 6 bases, the J end by 2 bases, with 8 bases between. CDR1 MNHNS and CDR2 SASEGT come from the germline V gene. The CDR3 extends over 12 amino acids. The CDR3 DNA follows: TGTGCCAGCAGGGACGGGCCCTACGAGCAGTACTTC. The encoded protein is CASRDGPYEQYF.

The chain combines TRBV7-2 with TRBJ2-2, with D unresolved. Germline loops: CDR1 SGHTA, CDR2 FQGNSA. The V end was cut by 5 bases, the J end by 3 bases, with 10 bases between. The CDR3 is 14 residues long. The CDR3 loop reads CASSQTYYTGELFF. CDR3 nucleotide sequence: TGTGCCAGCAGCCAGACTTATTACACCGGGGAGCTGTTTTTT.

The rearrangement joins TRBV6-1 to TRBJ1-4, with a possible D match to TRBD1 (5 bases). Germline V lookup: CDR1 MNHNS, CDR2 SASEGT. The CDR3 totals 15 residues. The ends were cut back, 6 bases at V and 8 bases at J, with 19 bases in the middle. In nucleotides, the CDR3 is TGTGCCAGCAGACCACTGGGGGGAGGAAAGGAAAAACTGTTTTTT. Protein product: CASRPLGGGKEKLFF.

V usage is TRBV28 and J usage is TRBJ2-7; a weak D match, TRBD2 (5 bases). Trimming removed 5 bases at V and 2 bases at J, with 16 bases between. The CDR3 loop spans 15 amino acids. Per germline, CDR1 MDHEN and CDR2 SYDVKM. CDR3 protein: CASSPGGLGTYEQYF. CDR3 in DNA: TGTGCCAGCAGTCCCGGAGGCTTGGGCACCTACGAGCAGTACTTC.

The V and J genes are TRBV11-3 and TRBJ2-5, with no clear D. Deletions cut 3 bases from V and 5 bases from J, with 10 bases between. The CDR3 has 13 residues. CDR1 SGHNT and CDR2 YENEEA come from the germline V gene. CDR3 in amino acids: CASSFVKGETQYF. Here the CDR3 DNA reads TGTGCCAGCAGCTTTGTAAAGGGTGAGACCCAGTACTTC.

This clone was found once. This rearrangement joins TRBV30 to TRBJ1-3; possible D gene TRBD1, 6 bases. V was trimmed by 4 bases and J by 3 bases, leaving 19 bases between them. In germline, CDR1 is GTSNPN, CDR2 SVGIG (reference sequence). There are 16 residues in the CDR3. CDR3 nucleotide sequence: TGTGCCTGGAACGGGGTACGGGGGGCCGGTGGAAACACCATATATTTT. Translation gives CAWNGVRGAGGNTIYF. Complete variable domain (other parts from reference TRBV30 and TRBJ1-3): SQTIHQWPATLVQPVGSPLSLECTVEGTSNPNLYWYRQAAGRGLQLLFYSVGIGQISSEVPQNLSASRPQDRQFILSSKKLLLSDSGFYLCAWNGVRGAGGNTIYFGEGSWLTVV.

The V gene is TRBV6-6, the J gene TRBJ1-1; no clear D gene. Germline CDR1 and CDR2: MNHNY and SVGAGI (reference sequence). This CDR3 is 13 amino acids long. With 5 bases removed from V and 0 bases from J, the gap between germline ends came to 7 bases. In DNA form, the CDR3 reads TGTGCCAGCAGTATCGGGTTGAACACTGAAGCTTTCTTT. Protein sequence: CASSIGLNTEAFF.

Comment on this clone: Other DNA variants within this sample encode the same CDR3. The chain links TRBV5-1 to TRBJ1-5, with TRBD1 identical over 7 bases. J gave up 6 bases and V 0 bases, and 3 bases lay outside the gene matches. CDR3 length equals 14 residues. CDR1 is SGHRS, CDR2 YFSETQ, per germline. Written as DNA, the CDR3 is TGCGCCAGCAGCTTGGGACAGGGTAGTCAGCCCCAGCATTTT. Encoded protein: CASSLGQGSQPQHF.

The DNA of the CDR3 is TGCGCCAGCAGATCGGGCCCGAACACCGGGGAGCTGTTTTTT. Its protein is CASRSGPNTGELFF. V gene TRBV5-1 combines with J gene TRBJ2-2, with D uncertain. This CDR3 region has 14 residues. The V gene lost 5 bases and the J gene lost 0 bases, with 8 bases spanning the gap. The germline V gene has CDR1 SGHRS and CDR2 YFSETQ.

The chain recombines TRBV6-6 with TRBJ2-7; tentative D call: TRBD2 (6 bases). This CDR3 has 14 residues. Per the germline V gene, CDR1 is MNHNY and CDR2 is SVGAGI (reference sequence). V lost 2 bases, J lost 6 bases, and 14 bases lay in between. The chain's CDR3 is CASSYRNPGGEQYF. The CDR3 coding sequence is TGTGCCAGCAGTTACAGGAACCCCGGGGGCGAGCAGTACTTC.

A remark on this clone: Other DNA variants within this sample encode the same CDR3. The chain has TRBV5-1 and TRBJ2-1; D is uncertain. This CDR3 spans 14 amino acids. Trimming left V 0 bases short and J 5 bases short, with 9 bases between. Germline V lookup: CDR1 SGHRS, CDR2 YFSETQ. As DNA, the CDR3 is TGCGCCAGCAGCTTGGGAGGCTTAAACAATGAGCAGTTCTTC. Its translation is CASSLGGLNNEQFF.

The chain carries TRBV9 and TRBJ1-2; no definite D call. CDR3 length: 14 amino acids. From germline, CDR1 is SGDLS and CDR2 YYNGEE. V gave up 4 bases and J gave up 7 bases, with 17 bases separating them. The chain's CDR3 is CASSSPGPLPGYTF. Written as DNA, the CDR3 is TGTGCCAGCAGCTCTCCGGGCCCTCTGCCTGGCTACACCTTC.

In DNA, the CDR3 is TGTGCCAGCAGCCTGGGCGGGACAGGGGGCGCCCCCAATGAGCAGTTCTTC. Amino acid sequence: CASSLGGTGGAPNEQFF. The rearrangement uses TRBV5-4 and TRBJ2-1; 12 nucleotides align to TRBD1. This CDR3 has 17 residues. Germline trimming cut 4 bases from V and 6 bases from J; bases unmatched to any gene: 11. Germline values: CDR1 SGHNT, CDR2 YYREEE (reference sequence).

The rearrangement joins TRBV4-1 to TRBJ1-4, with 7 bases identical to TRBD1. This CDR3 region has 15 residues. In germline, CDR1 is MGHRA, CDR2 YSYEKL. Losses at the gene ends were 3 bases for V and 7 bases for J; bases not matched to a gene: 8. CDR3 in amino acids: CASSQVTGRGEKLFF. In DNA, the CDR3 is TGCGCCAGCAGCCAGGTGACAGGGAGGGGTGAAAAACTGTTTTTT.

The chain links TRBV10-3 to TRBJ2-1; 7 bases match TRBD2. Germline V gene sequence: CDR1 ENHRY, CDR2 SYGVKD. The CDR3 loop spans 15 amino acids. V dropped 2 bases and J dropped 6; count of bases not matched to a gene: 7. The CDR3 loop reads CAISEPRTRANEQFF. CDR3 nucleotide sequence: TGTGCCATCAGTGAGCCGCGGACTAGAGCCAATGAGCAGTTCTTC.

The chain is built from TRBV28 and TRBJ1-1; D unclear. CDR3 length equals 14 residues. V was clipped by 5 bases and J by 7 bases, with 17 bases between them. Germline V lookup: CDR1 MDHEN, CDR2 SYDVKM. The CDR3 nucleotides read TGTGCCAGCAGTCCCGACCCCCTCCAAGTTGAAGCTTTCTTT. Encoded protein: CASSPDPLQVEAFF.